The TCR beta chain under discussion was sequenced for a study of cytomegalovirus exposure and HLA in healthy donors. PCR employed 60 Vbeta and 13 Jbeta primers. Data came from immunoSEQ multiplex PCR; TCRdb stores just in-frame clones and leaves some out. The table records 150,000 or so clones, around 78% of them present only once. The CDR3 is made up of 14 amino acids. With V trimmed by 6 bases and J by 1 base, 4 bases remained unmatched. Germline CDR1 is ENHRY and CDR2 is SYGVKD. The TCR was taken from a female donor in good health and CMV-seronegative. Sequenced sample: PBMCs. J is TRBJ1-1 and V is TRBV10-3; 8 bases map to TRBD1. The CDR3 reads CAISTGQGNTEAFF. The CDR3 bases are TGTGCCATCAGCACCGGACAGGGGAACACTGAAGCTTTCTTT.